One sample yielded the 26 T cell receptor beta chains listed below, sequenced in a study of cytomegalovirus exposure and HLA in healthy donors. The PCR ran on 60 Vbeta and 13 Jbeta primers. Clones were sequenced by immunoSEQ multiplex PCR, and TCRdb holds only the in-frame ones, with some missing. The sample holds about 170,000 clones; roughly four fifths are singletons and the top ten take less than 0.9%. The sample consisted of PBMCs. These receptors were taken from a female donor in good health and CMV-seronegative.

This sequence joins TRBV10-3 and TRBJ1-1; D is perhaps TRBD1 (5 bases). The length of the CDR3 is 13 residues. Trimming pared 2 bases from V and 1 base from J, leaving 5 bases between. CDR1 is ENHRY, CDR2 SYGVKD, per germline. CDR3 sequence: CAISEGQNTEAFF. The CDR3 coding sequence is TGTGCCATCAGTGAGGGACAGAACACTGAAGCTTTCTTT.

The gene calls are TRBV19 and TRBJ1-6; TRBD1 matches 8 bases. Germline V gives CDR1 LNHDA, CDR2 SQIVND (reference sequence). The CDR3 spans 16 residues. The V and J ends lost 7 bases and 4 bases, in that order; junction bases with no gene match: 9. CDR3 DNA sequence: TGTGCCAGTACCAGCCGGGGGACAGGTTATAATTCACCCCTCCACTTT. Its protein is CASTSRGTGYNSPLHF. The full variable domain, rest sourced from reference TRBV19 and TRBJ1-6, is DGGITQSPKYLFRKEGQNVTLSCEQNLNHDAMYWYRQDPGQGLRLIYYSQIVNDFQKGDIAEGYSVSREKKESFPLTVTSAQKNPTAFYLCASTSRGTGYNSPLHFGNGTRLTVT.

The CDR3 is CASSLRQGAYNEQFF. CDR3 sequence (DNA): TGCGCCAGCAGCTTGAGACAGGGGGCCTACAATGAGCAGTTCTTC. The chain links TRBV5-1 to TRBJ2-1; 9 nucleotides line up with TRBD1. In germline, CDR1 is SGHRS, CDR2 YFSETQ. J lost 2 bases, V lost 1 base, and 1 base had no gene match. CDR3 size: 15 residues.

As to this clone: The germline gene is not matched at one end of the junction; a read error may be the cause. This chain links TRBV27 with TRBJ2-7; no reliable D call. The CDR3 extends over 13 amino acids. CDR1 is MNHEY, CDR2 SMNVEV, per germline (reference sequence). CDR3 in DNA: TGTGCCAGCAGCCGTACTGTCTCCTACGAGCGGTACTTC. It codes for CASSRTVSYERYF.

The chain has TRBV4-3 and TRBJ2-3; TRBD2 agrees at 9 bases. The CDR3 is 13 amino acids. Germline V gives CDR1 LGHNA, CDR2 YSLEER. V shed 8 bases and J 8 bases; nucleotides not matched to a gene: 8. This CDR3 reads CASRRDSGSTQYF. DNA of the CDR3: TGCGCCAGCCGGCGGGATAGCGGGAGTACGCAGTATTTT.

This clone was detected once. The CDR3 coding sequence is TGTGCCAGCAGAGGGGTGGGGGGGTCGGGTGGCTACACCTTC. It codes for CASRGVGGSGGYTF. The rearrangement joins TRBV9 to TRBJ1-2, with D perhaps TRBD1 (5 bases). V was shortened by 5 bases and J by 7 bases, with 18 bases between the two germline ends. The CDR3 sequence is 14 residues long. CDR1 is SGDLS and CDR2 is YYNGEE in the germline V gene.

This sequence joins TRBV10-3 and TRBJ2-1, with 8 bases fitting TRBD2. CDR1 and CDR2 (germline): ENHRY, SYGVKD. CDR3 length: 12 amino acids. The CDR3: CAAGRAGSEQFF. CDR3 nucleotide sequence: TGTGCTGCCGGGAGGGCCGGGAGTGAGCAGTTCTTC.

The chain joins TRBV30 to TRBJ2-1; 9 bases match TRBD2. The CDR3 is 14 residues long. Germline V gene data show CDR1 as GTSNPN and CDR2 as SVGIG (reference sequence). V lost 0 bases to trimming and J lost 7 bases; unmatched junction nucleotides: 4. CDR3 sequence (DNA): TGTGCCTGGAGTGTTCTAGCGGGGCGGAATGAGCAGTTCTTC. Protein sequence: CAWSVLAGRNEQFF.

The chain has TRBV15 and TRBJ2-7; TRBD1 might be the D (5 bases). With 1 base removed from V and 1 base from J, the gap between germline ends came to 17 bases. The CDR3 totals 17 residues. Germline assignment: CDR1 LNHNV and CDR2 YYDKDF (reference sequence). CDR3 sequence (DNA): TGTGCCACCAGCAGAGGGGGCAGGCAGAATCCATCCTACGAGCAGTACTTC. Translated, it gives CATSRGGRQNPSYEQYF.

The rearrangement joins TRBV2 to TRBJ2-4; 13 bases align to TRBD2. The CDR3 extends over 14 amino acids. The V segment lost 6 bases and the J segment 7 bases; nucleotides outside the gene matches: 3. Germline-derived CDR1 and CDR2 are SNHLY and FYNNEI. CDR3 nucleotide sequence: TGTGCCAGCAGGGGACTAGCGGGGCAGAACATTCAGTACTTC. Protein: CASRGLAGQNIQYF.

This clone has only a few counts. The chain uses TRBV19 and TRBJ1-5, with TRBD1 matching over 7 bases. The length of the CDR3 is 16 residues. Trimming at V came to 3 bases and at J to 1 base, leaving 6 bases not matched to a gene. Germline V gene data show CDR1 as LNHDA and CDR2 as SQIVND (reference sequence). The CDR3 DNA reads as TGTGCCAGTAGTATGTACGGGACAGTAAGCAATCAGCCCCAGCATTTT. Translating it yields CASSMYGTVSNQPQHF.

The chain recombines TRBV2 with TRBJ2-3; D may be TRBD2 (6 bases). The CDR3 is 14 residues long. The V end was cut by 7 bases, the J end by 8 bases, with 19 bases between. Germline V gene lookup returns CDR1 SNHLY and CDR2 FYNNEI. CDR3 residues: CASILGGLGSTQYF. As DNA, the CDR3 is TGTGCCAGCATCTTGGGGGGACTGGGGAGTACGCAGTATTTT.

The J gene is TRBJ2-7, the V gene TRBV6-5; 7 bases map to TRBD2. The ends lost 6 bases at V and 2 bases at J; junction bases unmatched: 10. Germline CDR1 is MNHEY and CDR2 is SVGAGI. The CDR3 runs 15 residues. The CDR3 bases are TGTGCCAGCAGCCCTGGGAGGGGTGACACCTACGAGCAGTACTTC. Amino acids: CASSPGRGDTYEQYF.

The table lists this clone with a count of one. The chain carries TRBV4-3 and TRBJ1-2, with 11 bases identical to TRBD1. Trimming took 1 base from V and 0 from J; bases not matched to a gene: 10. CDR3 length: 19 residues. Per germline, CDR1 LGHNA and CDR2 YSLEER. CDR3 residues: CASSQAGQGGLGPNYGYTF. CDR3 DNA: TGCGCCAGCAGCCAAGCGGGACAGGGGGGCTTGGGTCCTAACTATGGCTACACCTTC.

The rearrangement joins TRBV7-7 to TRBJ2-2; 9 nucleotides line up with TRBD1. V lost 1 base, J lost 0 bases, and 0 bases stayed unmatched. CDR1 is SSHAT, CDR2 FNYEAQ, per germline (reference sequence). CDR3 length: 16 residues. The CDR3 loop is CASSLGQGANTGELFF. The CDR3 DNA is TGTGCCAGCAGCTTAGGACAGGGGGCGAACACCGGGGAGCTGTTTTTT.

The rearrangement links TRBV7-9 to TRBJ2-2; D uncertain. Trimming stripped 1 base from V and 8 bases from J, with 8 bases between. The CDR3 loop spans 13 amino acids. The germline V gene encodes CDR1 SEHNR and CDR2 FQNEAQ (reference sequence). The CDR3 DNA reads as TGTGCCAGCAGCTTAGAGAATAGAGGGGAGCTGTTTTTT. The encoded protein is CASSLENRGELFF.

The chain uses TRBV4-2 and TRBJ2-5; perhaps TRBD2 as D (6 bases). The J call may be in error: the DNA end matches TRBJ2-7 better. The CDR3 extends over 15 amino acids. CDR1 is LGHNA and CDR2 is YNFKEQ in the germline V gene. The chain's CDR3 is CASSQDWRGLYEQYF. The CDR3 DNA reads as TGTGCCAGCAGCCAAGATTGGCGGGGCCTCTACGAGCAGTACTTC.

J is TRBJ1-2 and V is TRBV10-3; unclear D gene. V was shortened by 3 bases and J by 8 bases, with 22 bases between the two germline ends. This CDR3 has 16 amino acids. CDR1 ENHRY and CDR2 SYGVKD come from the germline V gene. CDR3 sequence: CAISDLSLTPTGGYTF. In DNA, the CDR3 is TGTGCCATCAGTGATTTAAGCCTCACGCCAACGGGAGGCTACACCTTC.

This chain connects TRBV30 to TRBJ1-1; D call uncertain. Trimming took 3 bases from V and 6 from J, leaving 8 bases between them. Germline assignment: CDR1 GTSNPN and CDR2 SVGIG (reference sequence). The CDR3 has 11 residues. DNA of the CDR3: TGTGCCTGGAGACAGTGGGCTGAAGCTTTCTTT. Encoded protein: CAWRQWAEAFF.

The rearrangement uses TRBV5-1 and TRBJ2-5; possible D gene TRBD2, 6 bases. The germline gives CDR1 SGHRS, CDR2 YFSETQ. The CDR3 totals 16 residues. V was trimmed by 4 bases and J by 1 base, leaving 17 bases between them. The CDR3 protein is CASSPRDFFSQETQYF. In DNA form, the CDR3 reads TGCGCCAGCAGCCCCCGGGACTTTTTTTCCCAAGAGACCCAGTACTTC.

J is TRBJ2-4 and V is TRBV5-4; 11 bases fit TRBD2. The length of the CDR3 is 18 residues. The germline gives CDR1 SGHNT, CDR2 YYREEE (reference sequence). Trimming at V came to 0 bases and at J to 2 bases, leaving 7 bases not matched to a gene. Here the CDR3 DNA reads TGTGCCAGCAGCTTGGAGGGACTAGCGGAGCCCTCCAAAAACATTCAGTACTTC. Translation gives CASSLEGLAEPSKNIQYF.

The CDR3 is CASSPRLAGGVSYNEQFF. CDR3 in DNA: TGTGCCAGCAGCCCGCGGCTAGCGGGAGGTGTATCCTACAATGAGCAGTTCTTC. This chain uses TRBV11-3 with TRBJ2-1; 11 positions agree with TRBD2. Germline CDR1 SGHNT, CDR2 YENEEA. V shed 5 bases and J 1 base; nucleotides not matched to a gene: 10. This CDR3 is 18 amino acids long.

Here the CDR3 reads CASSPFGQGRNSPLHF. As DNA, the CDR3 is TGTGCCAGCAGTCCCTTCGGACAGGGGCGAAATTCACCCCTCCACTTT. V and J are TRBV27 and TRBJ1-6; 9 bases align to TRBD1. The CDR3 extends over 16 amino acids. Germline CDR1 is MNHEY and CDR2 is SMNVEV (reference sequence). The junction had 9 bases not matched to a gene; V was cut back by 5 bases and J by 7 bases.

This clone was observed a handful of times. Here the CDR3 DNA reads TGCGCCAGCAGCTTGGACAGGGGTACCTACAATGAGCAGTTCTTC. Protein: CASSLDRGTYNEQFF. This chain uses TRBV5-1 with TRBJ2-1; 7 bases match TRBD1. Trimming cost V 0 bases and J 2 bases; bases outside gene matches: 2. From germline, CDR1 is SGHRS and CDR2 YFSETQ. CDR3 length equals 15 residues.

V usage is TRBV30 and J usage is TRBJ2-3; 10 bases are a match to TRBD2. J lost 9 bases, V lost 2 bases, and 5 bases had no gene match. Germline values: CDR1 GTSNPN, CDR2 SVGIG (reference sequence). The CDR3 length is 13 residues. As DNA, the CDR3 is TGTGCCTGGAGTAGAGCGGGAGGGGAGACGCAGTATTTT. This translates into CAWSRAGGETQYF.

The chain couples TRBV28 to TRBJ2-7, with D tentatively TRBD2 (5 bases). The germline gives CDR1 MDHEN, CDR2 SYDVKM. Trimming shortened V by 5 bases and J by 3 bases, and 8 bases separated the two germline ends. This CDR3 has 12 residues. CDR3 DNA sequence: TGTGCCAGCAGTATCGGGAACTACGAGCAGTACTTC. Its protein product is CASSIGNYEQYF. The full variable domain, with the rest looked up from reference TRBV28 and TRBJ2-7, is DVKVTQSSRYLVKRTGEKVFLECVQDMDHENMFWYRQDPGLGLRLIYFSYDVKMKEKGDIPEGYSVSREKKERFSLILESASTNQTSMYLCASSIGNYEQYFGPGTRLTVT.